This entry features one TCR beta chain sequence. Its antigen remains unidentified. At one of its ends the junction is not consistent with the germline gene, which may arise from a read error. The same CDR3 is also encoded by other DNA sequences in this sample. The sample comes from a study of metastatic and nonmetastatic thyroid tumors. Study summary: Across peripheral blood and tumor or nodule tissue samples taken from malignant and benign thyroid patients, the repertoires were compared with one another.

TCRdb reprocessed the PCR reads using MiXCR. The table has over 25,000 clones, 17% seen once; the top ten hold about 4.4%. This CDR3 spans 15 amino acids. Looked up from germline, CDR1 is SGHNT and CDR2 is YYREEE (reference sequence). Thyroid surgery took place with no prior treatment in any patient. Study-level findings and limits: Versus benign nodules, malignant thyroid tumors reportedly had significantly higher TCR beta diversity, in blood and tumor.

This sequence originates from a female donor with papillary thyroid cancer or a benign thyroid nodule (not recorded which). Some clones in this sample may be carry-over from other donors' samples. Sequences were obtained from blood. The chain joins TRBV5-4 to TRBJ2-3; 7 bases map to TRBD2. The CDR3 DNA reads as TGTGCCAGCAGCTCGGCGGGGGACCTTCACGATACACAGTATTTT. Translating gives CASSSAGDLHDTQYF. Full variable domain (rest looked up from reference TRBV5-4 and TRBJ2-3): ETGVTQSPTHLIKTRGQQVTLRCSSQSGHNTVSWYQQALGQGPQFIFQYYREEENGRGNFPPRFSGLQFPNYSSELNVNALELDDSALYLCASSSAGDLHDTQYFGPGTRLTVL.